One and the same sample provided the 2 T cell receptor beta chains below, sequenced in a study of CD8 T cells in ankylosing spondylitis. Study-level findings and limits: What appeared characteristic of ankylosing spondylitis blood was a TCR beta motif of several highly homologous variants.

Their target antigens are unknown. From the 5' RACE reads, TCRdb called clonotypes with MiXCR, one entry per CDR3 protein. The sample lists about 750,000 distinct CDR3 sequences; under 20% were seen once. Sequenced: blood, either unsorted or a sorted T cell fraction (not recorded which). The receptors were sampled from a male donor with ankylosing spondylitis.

In DNA, the CDR3 is TGTGCCAGCAGCTTTCGGCAGAATCAGCCCCAGCATTTT. Residues: CASSFRQNQPQHF. This rearrangement joins TRBV5-5 to TRBJ1-5, with D uncertain. The CDR3 has 13 residues. V was shortened by 2 bases and J by 4 bases, with 7 bases between the two germline ends. Germline assignment: CDR1 SGHKS and CDR2 YYEKEE (reference sequence). Variable domain in full (rest from reference TRBV5-5 and TRBJ1-5): DAGVTQSPTHLIKTRGQQVTLRCSPISGHKSVSWYQQVLGQGPQFIFQYYEKEERGRGNFPDRFSARQFPNYSSELNVNALLLGDSALYLCASSFRQNQPQHFGDGTRLSIL.

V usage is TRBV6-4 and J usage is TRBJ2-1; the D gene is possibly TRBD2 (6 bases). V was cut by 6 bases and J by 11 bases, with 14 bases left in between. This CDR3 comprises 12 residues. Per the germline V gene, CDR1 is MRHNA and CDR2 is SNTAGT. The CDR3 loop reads CASRGGGNQQFF. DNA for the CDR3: TGTGCCAGCAGAGGCGGAGGGAATCAGCAGTTCTTC.